This TCR beta chain was documented in a study of tumor and adjacent non-tumor tissue in lung cancer. A modified ARM-PCR protocol with three rounds of nested PCR amplified TCRbeta. MiXCR, applied by TCRdb to the multiplex PCR reads, yields one record per CDR3 protein. The repertoire holds 65,000 to 90,000 distinct CDR3 sequences, with 75% to 90% as singletons. This clonotype was counted a single time. What it binds is not known. Relative to the germline gene, one junction end is altered; a read error may explain this. RNA was extracted from bulk tissue without any cell sorting. This CDR3 has 17 residues. CDR1 and CDR2 from the germline V gene are DFQATT and SNEGSKA (reference sequence). The study's findings and limits: TCR diversity was significantly greater in tumor than normal lung tissue. Tumor repertoires had a smaller top 100 clone share than normal lung.

The clonotype comes from a woman between 50 and 59 years old with non-small cell lung cancer. The genes are TRBV20-1 and TRBJ2-1; TRBD1 is a possible D gene (6 bases). Input material: lung tumor tissue. CDR3 sequence reads: CSTRDPSTRGNYNELFF. As DNA, the CDR3 is TGCAGTACTAGAGATCCGTCGACCAGGGGTAACTACAATGAGCTGTTCTTC.